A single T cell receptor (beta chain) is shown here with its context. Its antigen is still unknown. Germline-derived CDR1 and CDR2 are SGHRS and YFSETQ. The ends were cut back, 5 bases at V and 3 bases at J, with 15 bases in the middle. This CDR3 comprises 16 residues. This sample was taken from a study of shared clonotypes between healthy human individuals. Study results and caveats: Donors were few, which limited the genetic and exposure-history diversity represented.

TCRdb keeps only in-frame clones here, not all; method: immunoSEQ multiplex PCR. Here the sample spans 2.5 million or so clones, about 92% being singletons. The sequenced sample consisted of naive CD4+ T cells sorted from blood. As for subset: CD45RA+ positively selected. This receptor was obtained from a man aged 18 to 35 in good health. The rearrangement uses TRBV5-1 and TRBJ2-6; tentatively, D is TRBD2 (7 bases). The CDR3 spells CASRTQGRDGANVLTF. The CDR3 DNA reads TGCGCCAGCAGAACTCAGGGGAGGGATGGGGCCAACGTCCTGACTTTC.